One sample yielded the 29 T cell receptor beta chains listed below, sequenced in a study of T cell responses to AZD1222 COVID-19 vaccine (dated by TCRdb to the early 2020s). The library was built by means of the immunoSEQ multiplex PCR assay. TCRdb's version of the immuneACCESS table is confined to in-frame rearrangements and falls short of the full clone set. An unresolved V gene accounts for under half of the shortfall where checked; the remainder is of unknown origin. This sample holds approximately 90,000 clones; approximately 91% were observed only once. The ten largest clones capture around 3.5% of the sample. The time point label corresponds to: baseline before first vaccination. Sequenced here: peripheral blood, sampled on day 0 of AZD1222 vaccination. These TCRs come from an adult in good health.

This clone was seen a single time. The chain has TRBV6-5 and TRBJ1-2; 7 nucleotides agree with TRBD1. Germline V gene data show CDR1 as MNHEY and CDR2 as SVGAGI. J lost 8 bases, V lost 6 bases, and 12 bases had no gene match. The CDR3 length is 14 residues. The CDR3 DNA sequence: TGTGCCAGCAGCCCAAGGGGGACAGATCTCGGCTACACCTTC. Translating gives CASSPRGTDLGYTF.

As DNA, the CDR3 is TGTGCCAGCAGCCGGTTGCTCGGAGTGACCCAGTACTTC. Translating gives CASSRLLGVTQYF. This chain uses TRBV7-2 with TRBJ2-5; D remains unclear. This CDR3 spans 13 amino acids. Trimming took 5 bases from V and 7 from J, leaving 14 bases between them. Germline loops: CDR1 SGHTA, CDR2 FQGNSA.

Only a few counts were recorded for this clone. The genes are TRBV6-4 and TRBJ2-1, with a possible D match to TRBD2 (7 bases). Trimming took 2 bases from V and 6 from J, leaving 11 bases between them. The V gene's germline CDR1 is MRHNA and CDR2 SNTAGT. CDR3 size: 14 residues. CDR3 nucleotide sequence: TGTGCCAGCAGTGACGGGGGGGCCAGCAATGAGCAGTTCTTC. Protein product: CASSDGGASNEQFF.

V usage is TRBV9 and J usage is TRBJ2-2; 7 nucleotides match TRBD2. Germline V lookup: CDR1 SGDLS, CDR2 YYNGEE. The CDR3 has 16 residues. With V trimmed by 0 bases and J by 4 bases, 6 bases remained unmatched. The CDR3 protein is CASSVAGSGRTGELFF. Here the CDR3 DNA reads TGTGCCAGCAGCGTAGCTGGTAGCGGGCGCACCGGGGAGCTGTTTTTT.

The V call is TRBV7-9, the J call TRBJ2-4; the D gene is possibly TRBD2 (6 bases). V lost 0 bases and J 3 bases, leaving 9 bases between the germline ends. CDR1 SEHNR and CDR2 FQNEAQ come from the germline V gene (reference sequence). The CDR3 is 15 amino acids. CDR3 coding DNA: TGTGCCAGCAGCTTAGCTCAAGCGGGCAAAAACATTCAGTACTTC. Protein product: CASSLAQAGKNIQYF.

In DNA form, the CDR3 reads TGTGCCAGCTCTTCTAGCGGGATTACAGATACGCAGTATTTT. Residues: CASSSSGITDTQYF. The chain couples TRBV18 to TRBJ2-3; 9 bases line up with TRBD2. Germline CDR1 reads KGHSH; CDR2 reads LQKENI. Trimming at V came to 6 bases and at J to 3 bases, leaving 4 bases not matched to a gene. The CDR3 sequence is 14 residues long.

This clone has only one observation. This chain joins TRBV5-1 and TRBJ2-5; 7 positions agree with TRBD1. The ends lost 4 bases at V and 5 bases at J; junction bases unmatched: 2. CDR1 is SGHRS and CDR2 is YFSETQ in the germline V gene. The CDR3 consists of 12 residues. CDR3 protein: CASSPRGETQYF. The CDR3 DNA reads TGCGCCAGCAGCCCCAGGGGGGAGACCCAGTACTTC. The complete variable domain, with remaining parts taken from reference TRBV5-1 and TRBJ2-5, reads KAGVTQTPRYLIKTRGQQVTLSCSPISGHRSVSWYQQTPGQGLQFLFEYFSETQRNKGNFPGRFSGRQFSNSRSEMNVSTLELGDSALYLCASSPRGETQYFGPGTRLLVL.

This rearrangement joins TRBV7-9 to TRBJ2-7; D gene uncertain. The CDR3 sequence is 15 residues long. Between the trimmed V and J ends, which lost 1 base and 3 bases, there was a span of 13 bases. Germline values: CDR1 SEHNR, CDR2 FQNEAQ (reference sequence). The DNA for the CDR3 is TGTGCCAGCAGCTTAGAAGGAGAGAAAAGCTACGAGCAGTACTTC. Amino acids: CASSLEGEKSYEQYF.

The chain uses TRBV4-1 and TRBJ2-7; 10 nucleotides match TRBD1. Trimming removed 4 bases from V and 3 bases from J; junction bases left unmatched: 12. The CDR3 covers 17 residues. Germline V gene data show CDR1 as MGHRA and CDR2 as YSYEKL. CDR3 residues: CASSLQAHRDRGYEQYF. As DNA, the CDR3 is TGCGCCAGCAGCCTACAAGCCCACCGGGACAGGGGCTACGAGCAGTACTTC.

This sequence joins TRBV11-3 and TRBJ2-3; the D is unclear. The CDR3 loop spans 14 amino acids. V was pared by 4 bases and J by 2 bases, with 10 bases between. Germline CDR1 SGHNT, CDR2 YENEEA. CDR3: CASSSDGATDTQYF. CDR3 coding DNA: TGTGCCAGCAGCTCCGACGGAGCCACAGATACGCAGTATTTT.

The chain links TRBV7-8 to TRBJ2-7; 7 bases map to TRBD1. This CDR3 contains 14 residues. The germline CDR1 and CDR2 sequences are SGHVS and FQNEAQ. V was clipped by 2 bases and J by 4 bases; unmatched bases: 5. The CDR3 DNA follows: TGTGCCAGCAGCTTAAACAGGGGTTCTTACGAGCAGTACTTC. It is translated as CASSLNRGSYEQYF.

The V gene is TRBV19, the J gene TRBJ1-4; the D is unclear. Trimming left V 3 bases short and J 7 bases short, with 18 bases between. Germline CDR1 is LNHDA and CDR2 is SQIVND (reference sequence). The CDR3 spans 16 residues. The CDR3 DNA follows: TGTGCCAGTAGTATGGGATGGGGAGGGCTGTTTGAAAAACTGTTTTTT. Translated, it gives CASSMGWGGLFEKLFF.

The rearrangement links TRBV10-3 to TRBJ1-5; 7 positions agree with TRBD1. CDR1 and CDR2 from the germline V gene are ENHRY and SYGVKD. This CDR3 comprises 14 residues. V was pared by 6 bases and J by 1 base, with 3 bases of the junction left unmatched. CDR3 protein: CAISKQGSNQPQHF. The CDR3 nucleotides read TGTGCCATCAGCAAACAGGGGAGCAATCAGCCCCAGCATTTT.

The V gene is TRBV6-4, the J gene TRBJ2-3; 11 nucleotides match TRBD2. CDR1 is MRHNA, CDR2 SNTAGT, per germline. The V segment lost 4 bases and the J segment 2 bases; nucleotides outside the gene matches: 5. The CDR3 is 16 residues long. The CDR3 DNA is TGTGCCAGCAGTGTAACTAGCGGGGGATTCACAGATACGCAGTATTTT. It encodes CASSVTSGGFTDTQYF.

The rearrangement links TRBV7-9 to TRBJ2-1, with D maybe TRBD1 (6 bases). This CDR3 has 15 residues. Germline V gene data show CDR1 as SEHNR and CDR2 as FQNEAQ (reference sequence). Trimming removed 6 bases from V and 2 bases from J, with 14 bases in between. The CDR3 here is CASSDRDTPYNEQFF. CDR3 bases: TGTGCCAGCAGTGACCGGGACACCCCCTACAATGAGCAGTTCTTC.

The rearrangement joins TRBV4-3 to TRBJ1-6; 7 nucleotides match TRBD1. CDR1 is LGHNA and CDR2 is YSLEER in the germline V gene. CDR3 size: 15 residues. The V and J ends lost 4 bases and 9 bases, in that order; junction bases with no gene match: 9. CDR3 sequence (DNA): TGCGCCAGCAGCCCGACAGGGATTCCCGGTTCACCCCTCCACTTT. Protein: CASSPTGIPGSPLHF.

In its sample, this clone ranks as medium-sized. The chain links TRBV6-5 to TRBJ1-1; D unclear. CDR1 MNHEY and CDR2 SVGAGI come from the germline V gene. With 5 bases removed from V and 10 bases from J, the gap between germline ends came to 17 bases. This CDR3 is 13 amino acids long. CDR3 protein: CASSLEGGSGAFF. Written as DNA, the CDR3 is TGTGCCAGCAGTCTCGAGGGCGGCTCGGGAGCTTTCTTT.

This sequence joins TRBV7-9 and TRBJ1-1; D gene unclear. The CDR3 has 15 amino acids. Germline CDR1 is SEHNR and CDR2 is FQNEAQ (reference sequence). Trimming cost V 1 base and J 4 bases, with 13 bases left between them. CDR3 sequence (DNA): TGTGCCAGCAGCTTAGGGGGAGAGGGTGGCACTGAAGCTTTCTTT. Translating it yields CASSLGGEGGTEAFF.

The V call is TRBV5-5, the J call TRBJ2-7; TRBD1 is a possible D gene (7 bases). Germline V gene data show CDR1 as SGHKS and CDR2 as YYEKEE (reference sequence). V was pared by 0 bases and J by 1 base, with 11 bases between. This CDR3 spans 15 amino acids. Here the CDR3 DNA reads TGTGCCAGCAGCTTGGGGCCAGGGGGGTCCTACGAGCAGTACTTC. Its protein is CASSLGPGGSYEQYF.

The chain joins TRBV14 to TRBJ1-1, with TRBD1 matching 8 bases. CDR1 and CDR2 from the germline V gene are SGHDN and FVKESK. The CDR3 spans 14 residues. J lost 1 base, V lost 8 bases, and 6 bases had no gene match. CDR3 nucleotides: TGTGCCAGCTCTCAGGGGGCCAGGAACACTGAAGCTTTCTTT. It translates to CASSQGARNTEAFF. The variable domain in full, with the rest retrieved from reference TRBV14 and TRBJ1-1, is EAGVTQFPSHSVIEKGQTVTLRCDPISGHDNLYWYRRVMGKEIKFLLHFVKESKQDESGMPNNRFLAERTGGTYSTLKVQPAELEDSGVYFCASSQGARNTEAFFGQGTRLTVV.

This clone was picked up many times. This chain connects TRBV2 to TRBJ1-1, with 7 bases matching TRBD1. CDR3 length: 13 amino acids. The germline V gene encodes CDR1 SNHLY and CDR2 FYNNEI. With V trimmed by 8 bases and J by 6 bases, 9 bases remained unmatched. The CDR3 sequence is CASSSRGGAEAFF. CDR3 nucleotide sequence: TGTGCCAGCTCCTCCAGAGGGGGCGCTGAAGCTTTCTTT.

This rearrangement joins TRBV10-3 to TRBJ1-2; a weak D match, TRBD1 (6 bases). Germline loops: CDR1 ENHRY, CDR2 SYGVKD. Trimming shortened V by 4 bases and J by 5 bases, and 14 bases separated the two germline ends. This CDR3 is built from 14 residues. The CDR3 reads CAISGQGTLYGYTF. Here the CDR3 DNA reads TGTGCCATCAGTGGCCAGGGGACTCTGTATGGCTACACCTTC.

The chain uses TRBV18 and TRBJ1-1; D remains unclear. The CDR3 consists of 13 residues. Looked up from germline, CDR1 is KGHSH and CDR2 is LQKENI. Trimming took off 3 bases at V and 7 bases at J, with 12 bases between the two ends. The CDR3 sequence is CASSPTEALEAFF. The CDR3 region has the DNA TGTGCCAGCTCACCTACCGAGGCACTTGAAGCTTTCTTT.

The rearrangement links TRBV2 to TRBJ1-1; maybe TRBD1 (5 bases). CDR3 length: 12 amino acids. The germline gives CDR1 SNHLY, CDR2 FYNNEI. Trimming took 7 bases from V and 10 from J, leaving 16 bases between them. The CDR3 loop reads CASTLEGGAAFF. The CDR3, as DNA: TGTGCCAGCACCTTGGAGGGCGGGGCAGCTTTCTTT.

V and J are TRBV19 and TRBJ2-7, with D tentatively TRBD1 (6 bases). Germline V lookup: CDR1 LNHDA, CDR2 SQIVND (reference sequence). V lost 6 bases, J lost 2 bases, and 20 bases lay in between. The CDR3 is made up of 16 amino acids. This CDR3 is CASRPRSTGIPYEQYF. Here the CDR3 DNA reads TGTGCCAGTAGGCCGAGGTCAACAGGGATCCCCTACGAGCAGTACTTC.

To note about this clone: At the DNA level, this CDR3 is encoded by other sequences in the same sample as well. The chain has TRBV9 and TRBJ1-1; D remains ambiguous. Between the trimmed V and J ends, which lost 0 bases and 1 base, there was a span of 4 bases. There are 13 residues in the CDR3. Germline CDR1 is SGDLS and CDR2 is YYNGEE. The CDR3 DNA sequence: TGTGCCAGCAGCGTAGCAGGGAACACTGAAGCTTTCTTT. It specifies CASSVAGNTEAFF.

The V and J genes are TRBV5-4 and TRBJ2-3, with D maybe TRBD2 (6 bases). The germline gives CDR1 SGHNT, CDR2 YYREEE (reference sequence). Trimming removed 2 bases from V and 2 bases from J, with 12 bases in between. This CDR3 is built from 15 residues. CDR3 amino acids: CASSFGGADTDTQYF. CDR3 DNA sequence: TGTGCCAGCAGCTTCGGAGGGGCCGACACAGATACGCAGTATTTT.

J is TRBJ2-7 and V is TRBV4-2; TRBD2 is a possible D gene (6 bases). CDR1 is LGHNA, CDR2 YNFKEQ, per germline. The CDR3 has 17 amino acids. Trimming pared 2 bases from V and 1 base from J, leaving 18 bases between. The CDR3 sequence is CASSQRWASEQSYEQYF. CDR3 bases: TGTGCCAGCAGCCAAAGATGGGCTAGCGAGCAATCCTACGAGCAGTACTTC.

This clone appeared once. V and J are TRBV5-1 and TRBJ2-5; 10 bases align to TRBD2. Losses at the gene ends were 0 bases for V and 5 bases for J; bases not matched to a gene: 4. The V gene's germline CDR1 is SGHRS and CDR2 YFSETQ. The CDR3 is made up of 15 amino acids. CDR3 sequence: CASSLGSGGTETQYF. CDR3 sequence (DNA): TGCGCCAGCAGCTTGGGTAGCGGGGGGACGGAGACCCAGTACTTC. The complete variable domain, with remaining parts taken from reference TRBV5-1 and TRBJ2-5, reads KAGVTQTPRYLIKTRGQQVTLSCSPISGHRSVSWYQQTPGQGLQFLFEYFSETQRNKGNFPGRFSGRQFSNSRSEMNVSTLELGDSALYLCASSLGSGGTETQYFGPGTRLLVL.